This is a list of T cell receptor beta chains from one sample in a study of Ad26.COV2.S vaccination and SARS-CoV-2 variants. Repertoires were generated with immunoSEQ multiplex PCR, while TCRdb's copy carries only in-frame clones and drops some. Among around 310,000 clones listed, 90% were seen once. Sequencing used peripheral blood, obtained in a trial of Ad26.COV2.S vaccine versus placebo. All receptors come from a person aged 18-65 years who received the Ad26.COV2.S COVID-19 vaccine or a placebo. CDR3s include the opening cysteine and the closing phenylalanine or tryptophan. Fields, in order: D gene, V gene, J gene, CDR3 length, clone size, CDR3 protein, CDR3 DNA. A D gene is named only where the DNA matches it firmly. Clone size is shown for a subset of rows, as once, few, many or a class of expanded clone.

D: TRBD1
V: TRBV7-2
J: TRBJ2-1
length: 17
size: .
CDR3: CASSLGIGGQSYNEQFF
DNA: TGTGCCAGCAGCTTAGGTATAGGGGGCCAGTCCTACAATGAGCAGTTCTTC

D: .
V: TRBV9
J: TRBJ1-2
length: 16
size: .
CDR3: CASSLAPKDANYGYTF
DNA: TGTGCCAGCAGCCTCGCGCCCAAGGATGCCAACTATGGCTACACCTTC

D: .
V: TRBV27
J: TRBJ1-2
length: 15
size: .
CDR3: CASSPPPGRGYGYTF
DNA: TGTGCCAGCAGTCCTCCTCCGGGCCGGGGCTATGGCTACACCTTC

D: .
V: TRBV24-1
J: TRBJ2-3
length: 13
size: .
CDR3: CATKDSGTDTQYF
DNA: TGTGCCACCAAGGACAGTGGCACAGATACGCAGTATTTT

D: .
V: TRBV4-1
J: TRBJ2-2
length: 13
size: .
CDR3: CASSQVDTGELFF
DNA: TGCGCCAGCAGCCAGGTTGACACCGGGGAGCTGTTTTTT

D: .
V: TRBV18
J: TRBJ1-6
length: 15
size: .
CDR3: CASSRGQPWDSPLHF
DNA: TGTGCCAGCTCACGGGGACAACCTTGGGATTCACCCCTCCACTTT

D: .
V: TRBV7-2
J: TRBJ2-1
length: 16
size: .
CDR3: CASSLVPGLLYNEQFF
DNA: TGTGCCAGCAGCTTAGTCCCGGGACTCCTCTACAATGAGCAGTTCTTC

D: .
V: TRBV19
J: TRBJ1-1
length: 13
size: .
CDR3: CASRGFLNTEAFF
DNA: TGTGCCAGTCGAGGGTTTTTAAACACTGAAGCTTTCTTT

D: TRBD1
V: TRBV19
J: TRBJ1-1
length: 14
size: .
CDR3: CASSIQGVSTEAFF
DNA: TGTGCCAGTAGTATTCAGGGGGTGAGCACTGAAGCTTTCTTT

D: .
V: TRBV18
J: TRBJ1-1
length: 13
size: .
CDR3: CASSPPSSTEAFF
DNA: TGTGCCAGCTCACCACCTTCCAGCACTGAAGCTTTCTTT

D: TRBD1
V: TRBV3-1/TRBV3-2
J: TRBJ1-5
length: 14
size: .
CDR3: CASSQGGGRQPQHF
DNA: TGTGCCAGCAGCCAAGGAGGGGGCCGTCAGCCCCAGCATTTT

D: .
V: TRBV4-3
J: TRBJ1-2
length: 15
size: .
CDR3: CASSQDQGDGYGYTF
DNA: TGCGCCAGCAGCCAAGACCAAGGGGATGGCTATGGCTACACCTTC

D: TRBD2
V: TRBV6-2/TRBV6-3
J: TRBJ2-5
length: 17
size: .
CDR3: CASSLKGLAGEVETQYF
DNA: TGTGCCAGCAGCCTCAAAGGGCTAGCGGGAGAAGTCGAGACCCAGTACTTC

D: .
V: TRBV5-6
J: TRBJ2-3
length: 19
size: .
CDR3: CASSLGFLQAASFTDTQYF
DNA: TGTGCCAGCAGCTTGGGGTTTTTACAAGCGGCAAGCTTCACAGATACGCAGTATTTT

D: .
V: TRBV6-5
J: TRBJ1-2
length: 14
size: .
CDR3: CASSPGQSGYGYTF
DNA: TGTGCCAGCAGTCCGGGGCAAAGTGGCTATGGCTACACCTTC

D: .
V: TRBV5-8
J: TRBJ1-1
length: 11
size: .
CDR3: CASSPHPEAFF
DNA: TGTGCCAGCAGCCCTCACCCTGAAGCTTTCTTT

D: .
V: TRBV6-1
J: TRBJ1-1
length: 17
size: .
CDR3: CASSGGNRFFMNTEAFF
DNA: TGTGCCAGCAGTGGGGGGAACAGGTTCTTTATGAACACTGAAGCTTTCTTT

D: TRBD2
V: TRBV7-3
J: TRBJ2-3
length: 15
size: .
CDR3: CASSWTSGSLDTQYF
DNA: TGTGCCAGCAGCTGGACTAGCGGGAGTCTGGATACGCAGTATTTT

D: .
V: TRBV6-1
J: TRBJ2-1
length: 14
size: .
CDR3: CASSEPYGYNEQFF
DNA: TGTGCCAGCAGTGAACCCTACGGGTACAATGAGCAGTTCTTC

D: .
V: TRBV28
J: TRBJ2-3
length: 14
size: once
CDR3: CASSFNWGPDTQYF
DNA: TGTGCCAGCAGTTTTAACTGGGGGCCGGATACGCAGTATTTT

D: .
V: TRBV5-6
J: TRBJ2-1
length: 19
size: .
CDR3: CASSLSTTGRKYSYNEQFF
DNA: TGTGCCAGCAGCCTATCAACGACAGGAAGAAAATACTCCTACAATGAGCAGTTCTTC

D: .
V: TRBV9
J: TRBJ2-1
length: 16
size: .
CDR3: CASSVSPSGSDNEQFF
DNA: TGTGCCAGCAGCGTAAGTCCCAGCGGGTCTGACAATGAGCAGTTCTTC

D: .
V: TRBV20-1
J: TRBJ1-1
length: 11
size: .
CDR3: CSAPPGTEAFF
DNA: TGCAGTGCCCCGCCCGGGACTGAAGCTTTCTTT

D: .
V: TRBV28
J: TRBJ1-5
length: 15
size: .
CDR3: CASSLSVGGGQPQHF
DNA: TGTGCCAGCAGTTTATCTGTAGGGGGAGGCCAGCCCCAGCATTTT

D: TRBD1
V: TRBV29-1
J: TRBJ1-2
length: 11
size: .
CDR3: CSATGGYGYTF
DNA: TGCAGCGCCACAGGGGGGTACGGCTACACCTTC

D: .
V: TRBV2
J: TRBJ2-7
length: 15
size: .
CDR3: CASIGFGSHSYEQYF
DNA: TGTGCCAGCATCGGTTTTGGGAGTCACTCCTACGAGCAGTACTTC

D: .
V: TRBV5-6
J: TRBJ2-6
length: 15
size: .
CDR3: CASSPGFSETNVLTF
DNA: TGTGCCAGCAGCCCAGGCTTTTCTGAGACCAACGTCCTGACTTTC

D: .
V: TRBV28
J: TRBJ2-5
length: 14
size: .
CDR3: CASRAGGLGETQYF
DNA: TGTGCCAGCAGGGCGGGCGGGCTCGGAGAGACCCAGTACTTC

D: .
V: TRBV3-1/TRBV3-2
J: TRBJ1-6
length: 15
size: .
CDR3: CASSQGGEPNSPLHF
DNA: TGTGCCAGCAGCCAAGGAGGGGAGCCTAATTCACCCCTCCACTTT

D: .
V: TRBV18
J: TRBJ1-4
length: 17
size: .
CDR3: CASSEGTLGSTNEKLFF
DNA: TGTGCCAGCTCAGAAGGGACGCTGGGATCCACTAATGAAAAACTGTTTTTT

D: TRBD2
V: TRBV5-1
J: TRBJ2-3
length: 16
size: .
CDR3: CASSLVASGGTDTQYF
DNA: TGCGCCAGCAGCTTGGTCGCTAGCGGGGGCACAGATACGCAGTATTTT